One and the same sample provided the 3 T cell receptor beta chains below, sequenced in a study of T-cell reconstitution after alpha-beta-depleted transplantation in children. Using unique molecular identifiers, the investigators prepared the TCRbeta library. TCRdb re-analysed the PCR reads in MiXCR, keeping a single row per CDR3 protein. The sample lists 440,000 or so distinct CDR3 sequences; 43% were seen once. The source was PBMCs, collected before TCRalphabeta/CD19-depleted stem cell transplant. The receptors originated from a girl under 10 years old with aplastic anemia, due to receive a stem cell transplant.

This clonotype appeared many times. The chain links TRBV20-1 to TRBJ1-2, with 7 bases aligning to TRBD1. Germline CDR1 is DFQATT and CDR2 is SNEGSKA (reference sequence). The CDR3 is 14 amino acids. The J segment lost 1 base and the V segment lost 4 bases, leaving 6 bases of the junction unmatched. CDR3 sequence (DNA): TGCAGTGCTACTCACAGGGGCCTTAACTATGGCTACACCTTC. Amino acids: CSATHRGLNYGYTF.

The genes are TRBV10-3 and TRBJ2-7; TRBD2 aligns across 12 bases. Germline CDR1 is ENHRY and CDR2 is SYGVKD. Unmatched junction bases numbered 3, after V lost 3 bases and J lost 0 bases. This CDR3 is built from 16 residues. CDR3 DNA sequence: TGTGCCATCAGTGATTGGACTAGCGGGATCTCCTACGAGCAGTACTTC. This gives the protein CAISDWTSGISYEQYF.

V usage is TRBV7-9 and J usage is TRBJ2-7, with 10 bases fitting TRBD1. The CDR3 sequence is 14 residues long. Germline V CDR1 and CDR2: SEHNR, FQNEAQ (reference sequence). After removal of 0 bases from V and 5 bases from J, the junction contained 1 base not matched to a gene. This CDR3 reads CASSLAGTGDEQYF. CDR3 DNA: TGTGCCAGCAGCTTAGCTGGGACAGGGGACGAGCAGTACTTC. The full variable domain, in which reference TRBV7-9 and TRBJ2-7 provide the parts outside the CDR3, is DTGVSQNPRHKITKRGQNVTFRCDPISEHNRLYWYRQTLGQGPEFLTYFQNEAQLEKSRLLSDRFSAERPKGSFSTLEIQRTEQGDSAMYLCASSLAGTGDEQYFGPGTRLTVT.